This TCR beta chain stems from a study of T cell clones after liver transplantation. Study-wide results and limits: Migration into the graft, not deletion, may explain lost graft donor-reactive T cells. Post-transplant time points were not standardized, so conclusions are preliminary. Donor-reactive sequences fell more than third party-reactive ones, suggesting partial deletion.

Germline loops: CDR1 SGHTS, CDR2 YDEGEE. The V and J ends lost 7 bases and 2 bases respectively, with 7 bases between them. CDR3 length: 12 residues. The protocol was immunoSEQ multiplex PCR, while the TCRdb copy is restricted to in-frame clones and leaves out a portion. The table records about 51,000 clones, approximately 87% of them present only once. Only one count was recorded for this clone. Its antigen is as yet unknown. Thawed unstimulated PBMCs were FACS-sorted by CD3, CD4 and CD8 into two populations. The TCR originated in a human patient who received a liver transplant. T cells may partly derive from the graft donor. This chain joins TRBV5-8 and TRBJ2-1; D not resolved. This specimen was CD8+ T cells from blood, taken 12 months after liver transplant. CDR3: CASLFTYNEQFF. CDR3 DNA sequence: TGTGCCAGCCTCTTTACCTACAATGAGCAGTTCTTC.